Presented here are 28 T cell receptor beta chains from one specimen sequenced in a study of T-cell reconstitution after alpha-beta-depleted transplantation in children. Using unique molecular identifiers, the investigators prepared the TCRbeta library. A single record per CDR3 protein comes from TCRdb applying MiXCR to the PCR reads. The sample includes fewer than 450,000 distinct CDR3 sequences, roughly 17% of them seen just once. The sequencing used PBMCs, mostly from graft donor cells, collected 360 days after TCRalphabeta/CD19-depleted stem cell transplant. The receptors derive from a male patient under 10 years old who had a stem cell transplant for acute lymphoblastic leukemia, so the T cells may come from the graft donor.

This clonotype was counted ten times or more. V usage is TRBV29-1 and J usage is TRBJ2-1; 8 nucleotides align to TRBD2. V was clipped by 6 bases and J by 0 bases; unmatched bases: 10. The CDR3 length is 16 residues. Germline CDR1 is SQVTM and CDR2 is ANQGSEA. This CDR3 is CSVPGLVNVSYNEQFF. CDR3 in DNA: TGCAGCGTGCCGGGACTAGTAAACGTCTCCTACAATGAGCAGTTCTTC.

This clonotype was observed many times. This chain joins TRBV6-2 or TRBV6-3 and TRBJ2-5; D gene uncertain. The V gene lost 6 bases and the J gene lost 2 bases, with 10 bases spanning the gap. The germline CDR1 and CDR2 sequences are MNHEY and SVGEGT. The CDR3 spans 13 residues. CDR3 residues: CASRRTTQETQYF. The CDR3 coding sequence is TGTGCCAGCAGACGGACGACTCAAGAGACCCAGTACTTC.

This clonotype was seen many times. The chain joins TRBV20-1 to TRBJ2-5; possible D gene TRBD2, 6 bases. The ends were cut back, 0 bases at V and 2 bases at J, with 16 bases in the middle. Germline V lookup: CDR1 DFQATT, CDR2 SNEGSKA (reference sequence). The CDR3 runs to 16 residues. The CDR3, as DNA: TGCAGTGCTAGAGATCCGACCTCGGGGGTTCAAGAGACCCAGTACTTC. Encoded protein: CSARDPTSGVQETQYF.

The table lists this clonotype with a few counts. The V and J genes are TRBV20-1 and TRBJ2-3, with no clear D. CDR1 and CDR2 (germline): DFQATT, SNEGSKA (reference sequence). V was clipped by 3 bases and J by 0 bases, with 7 bases between them. This CDR3 contains 13 residues. The chain's CDR3 is CSASGESTDTQYF. CDR3 bases: TGCAGTGCTAGTGGGGAAAGCACAGATACGCAGTATTTT.

The chain carries TRBV5-1 and TRBJ2-2, with a tentative D call TRBD2 (6 bases). The CDR3 runs to 17 residues. V lost 7 bases and J 5 bases, leaving 24 bases between the germline ends. Germline V gives CDR1 SGHRS, CDR2 YFSETQ. CDR3 DNA: TGCGCCAGCCGAGGAGGGTTGGCAGGGCCGGAGACCGGGGAGCTGTTTTTT. Translating it yields CASRGGLAGPETGELFF. The full variable domain, with the rest looked up from reference TRBV5-1 and TRBJ2-2, is KAGVTQTPRYLIKTRGQQVTLSCSPISGHRSVSWYQQTPGQGLQFLFEYFSETQRNKGNFPGRFSGRQFSNSRSEMNVSTLELGDSALYLCASRGGLAGPETGELFFGEGSRLTVL.

The J gene is TRBJ2-2, the V gene TRBV20-1, with unresolved D. Trimming stripped 5 bases from V and 2 bases from J, with 12 bases between. The length of the CDR3 is 14 residues. CDR1 and CDR2 from the germline V gene are DFQATT and SNEGSKA (reference sequence). The CDR3 loop is CSAPNAFNTGELFF. CDR3 in DNA: TGCAGTGCTCCCAATGCTTTTAACACCGGGGAGCTGTTTTTT.

V usage is TRBV4-2 and J usage is TRBJ2-5; 7 bases agree with TRBD2. This CDR3 is built from 17 residues. The germline gives CDR1 LGHNA, CDR2 YNFKEQ. J lost 3 bases, V lost 1 base, and 11 bases had no gene match. The DNA of the CDR3 is TGTGCCAGCAGCCAAGTTTCAGGCGGGAGAATCGAAGAGACCCAGTACTTC. It codes for CASSQVSGGRIEETQYF.

This clonotype appeared a few times. The chain joins TRBV5-1 to TRBJ1-2, with 9 bases matching TRBD1. This CDR3 comprises 15 residues. Germline values: CDR1 SGHRS, CDR2 YFSETQ. V dropped 3 bases and J dropped 4; count of bases not matched to a gene: 7. CDR3 nucleotide sequence: TGCGCCAGCAGCTCTTACGGACAGGGGCCCTATGGCTACACCTTC. Protein sequence: CASSSYGQGPYGYTF.

The rearrangement uses TRBV25-1 and TRBJ2-7, with 8 bases aligning to TRBD2. The CDR3 contains 14 residues. Looked up from germline, CDR1 is MGHDK and CDR2 is SYGVNS. Germline trimming cut 10 bases from V and 4 bases from J; bases unmatched to any gene: 12. Here the CDR3 reads CATTKSGRAYEQYF. CDR3 nucleotide sequence: TGTGCCACGACCAAAAGCGGGAGAGCGTACGAGCAGTACTTC.

This clonotype was counted a few times. The chain joins TRBV9 to TRBJ2-7; TRBD2 agrees at 10 bases. Germline lookup yields CDR1 SGDLS and CDR2 YYNGEE. Unmatched junction bases numbered 1, after V lost 0 bases and J lost 1 base. The CDR3 runs to 15 residues. CDR3: CASSVGAGGSYEQYF. DNA of the CDR3: TGTGCCAGCAGCGTAGGAGCGGGAGGGTCCTACGAGCAGTACTTC.

This clonotype is medium-sized (0.01 to 0.1%) by share. The J gene is TRBJ2-7, the V gene TRBV7-9, with a possible D match to TRBD1 (6 bases). The CDR3 has 14 amino acids. V shed 6 bases and J shed 5 bases, with 17 bases lying between them. In germline, CDR1 is SEHNR, CDR2 FQNEAQ (reference sequence). The CDR3 sequence: CASSLWTEVHEQYF. CDR3 bases: TGTGCCAGCAGTCTCTGGACAGAGGTCCACGAGCAGTACTTC.

Many counts were recorded for this clonotype. This sequence joins TRBV20-1 and TRBJ1-1; tentatively, D is TRBD1 (5 bases). Between the trimmed V and J ends, which lost 3 bases and 4 bases, there was a span of 9 bases. The germline gives CDR1 DFQATT, CDR2 SNEGSKA (reference sequence). CDR3 length equals 12 residues. The DNA for the CDR3 is TGCAGTGCTAGTCTGGGACCCACTGAAGCTTTCTTT. It specifies CSASLGPTEAFF.

The chain is built from TRBV7-3 and TRBJ1-6; 7 positions agree with TRBD1. The CDR3 extends over 14 amino acids. Trimming at V came to 5 bases and at J to 10 bases, leaving 8 bases not matched to a gene. CDR1 and CDR2 (germline): SGHTA, FQGTGA. The CDR3 here is CASSTRGSGSPLHF. CDR3 DNA sequence: TGTGCCAGCAGCACCAGGGGGTCCGGGTCACCCCTCCACTTT.

The rearrangement uses TRBV11-2 and TRBJ2-7; 8 bases align to TRBD1. The CDR3 spans 17 residues. V shed 4 bases and J 3 bases; nucleotides not matched to a gene: 14. Germline loops: CDR1 SGHAT, CDR2 FQNNGV. The CDR3 DNA reads as TGTGCCAGCAGCTCCCCCACCGACAGGGGCACAATCTACGAGCAGTACTTC. Protein sequence: CASSSPTDRGTIYEQYF.

V and J are TRBV5-6 and TRBJ2-7, with D possibly being TRBD1 (6 bases). CDR1 and CDR2 (germline): SGHDT, YYEEEE. Trimming took 4 bases from V and 4 from J, leaving 12 bases between them. CDR3 length: 13 residues. The CDR3 DNA follows: TGTGCCAGCAGCCGGGACACGGATTACGAGCAGTACTTC. This translates into CASSRDTDYEQYF.

This clonotype was found a few times. The rearrangement joins TRBV5-1 to TRBJ2-3; 8 bases map to TRBD2. After removal of 3 bases from V and 6 bases from J, the junction contained 6 bases not matched to a gene. Germline V gene lookup returns CDR1 SGHRS and CDR2 YFSETQ. The CDR3 has 14 residues. This CDR3 reads CASSWGSGSDTQYF. The CDR3 coding sequence is TGCGCCAGCAGCTGGGGCAGCGGGAGCGATACGCAGTATTTT.

The table lists this clonotype with many counts. This sequence joins TRBV13 and TRBJ2-3; 9 nucleotides agree with TRBD2. Germline CDR1 PRHDT, CDR2 FYEKMQ (reference sequence). The CDR3 is made up of 16 amino acids. Trimming removed 4 bases from V and 2 bases from J; junction bases left unmatched: 7. In DNA form, the CDR3 reads TGTGCCAGCAGCTCCGCGACTAGCGGATACACAGATACGCAGTATTTT. Protein product: CASSSATSGYTDTQYF.

The CDR3 spells CASSHEERGNTEAFF. CDR3 bases: TGTGCCAGCAGTCACGAGGAAAGGGGCAACACTGAAGCTTTCTTT. The V call is TRBV28, the J call TRBJ1-1, with D perhaps matching TRBD1 (5 bases). The ends were cut back, 5 bases at V and 2 bases at J, with 15 bases in the middle. This CDR3 contains 15 residues. Germline lookup yields CDR1 MDHEN and CDR2 SYDVKM.

This clonotype was seen only a few times. The gene calls are TRBV28 and TRBJ2-1; D perhaps matches TRBD1 (6 bases). Deletions cut 5 bases from V and 5 bases from J, with 13 bases between. From germline, CDR1 is MDHEN and CDR2 SYDVKM. The length of the CDR3 is 14 residues. The CDR3 region has the DNA TGTGCCAGCAGTCCCGGGACAATACACAATGAGCAGTTCTTC. This codes for CASSPGTIHNEQFF.

In its sample, this clonotype was seen many times. The chain uses TRBV7-9 and TRBJ2-3; 12 nucleotides line up with TRBD1. Germline V gene sequence: CDR1 SEHNR, CDR2 FQNEAQ (reference sequence). J gave up 4 bases and V 7 bases, and 6 bases lay outside the gene matches. This CDR3 is 15 amino acids long. The CDR3 region is CASTLGQGAADTQYF. The CDR3 DNA reads as TGTGCCAGCACCCTGGGACAGGGGGCAGCAGATACGCAGTATTTT.

This clonotype has a handful of counts. The chain uses TRBV29-1 and TRBJ2-3; maybe TRBD2 (6 bases). CDR3 size: 12 residues. Germline V gives CDR1 SQVTM, CDR2 ANQGSEA. With 6 bases removed from V and 10 bases from J, the gap between germline ends came to 17 bases. CDR3 residues: CSVGGLALAQYF. CDR3 in DNA: TGCAGCGTCGGGGGACTGGCTTTGGCGCAGTATTTT.

V usage is TRBV11-2 and J usage is TRBJ2-3; D remains ambiguous. V was clipped by 10 bases and J by 0 bases, with 14 bases between them. The CDR3 runs to 14 residues. Germline CDR1 is SGHAT and CDR2 is FQNNGV. The CDR3 reads CATFGGYSTDTQYF. In DNA form, the CDR3 reads TGTGCCACGTTTGGCGGTTATAGCACAGATACGCAGTATTTT. The whole variable domain, remainder taken from reference TRBV11-2 and TRBJ2-3, is EAGVAQSPRYKIIEKRQSVAFWCNPISGHATLYWYQQILGQGPKLLIQFQNNGVVDDSQLPKDRFSAERLKGVDSTLKIQPAKLEDSAVYLCATFGGYSTDTQYFGPGTRLTVL.

The genes are TRBV29-1 and TRBJ2-1; perhaps TRBD1 as D (7 bases). The CDR3 contains 17 residues. Looked up from germline, CDR1 is SQVTM and CDR2 is ANQGSEA. Trimming stripped 2 bases from V and 4 bases from J, with 21 bases between. The CDR3 coding sequence is TGCAGCGTTGAACCTAAGGAGGGACAGAGAGTTTACAATGAGCAGTTCTTC. Protein product: CSVEPKEGQRVYNEQFF.

V and J are TRBV6-2 or TRBV6-3 and TRBJ1-5, with 9 bases fitting TRBD1. CDR1 MNHEY and CDR2 SVGEGT come from the germline V gene. The trim removed 1 base at V and 7 bases at J, leaving 5 bases unmatched. This CDR3 contains 15 residues. Here the CDR3 reads CASSYYLDRGQPQHF. In DNA, the CDR3 is TGTGCCAGCAGTTACTACCTGGACAGGGGCCAGCCCCAGCATTTT.

This clonotype has a single count. The junction shows a germline mismatch at one end, possibly a read error. The J gene is TRBJ2-2, the V gene TRBV29-1; 8 bases line up with TRBD2. In germline, CDR1 is SQVTM, CDR2 ANQGSEA. This CDR3 is built from 12 residues. The CDR3: CSVLDLSGGLFF. The CDR3 DNA reads TGCAGCGTCCTCGACTTGAGCGGGGGGCTGTTTTTT.

The gene calls are TRBV4-3 and TRBJ2-2; TRBD1 is a possible D gene (6 bases). The CDR3 has 15 residues. Germline CDR1 and CDR2: LGHNA and YSLEER. V dropped 4 bases and J dropped 5 bases, with 14 bases sitting between them. Here the CDR3 reads CASSPTGYRTGELFF. CDR3 sequence (DNA): TGCGCCAGCAGCCCAACAGGGTATCGGACCGGGGAGCTGTTTTTT.

At least ten counts were recorded for this clonotype. This sequence joins TRBV7-3 and TRBJ2-5, with D possibly being TRBD1 or TRBD2 (5 bases each). CDR3 length: 14 amino acids. Germline loops: CDR1 SGHTA, CDR2 FQGTGA. The V end was cut by 3 bases, the J end by 4 bases, with 12 bases between. CDR3 DNA: TGTGCCAGCAGCTTGGGACCGCAAGGAGAGACCCAGTACTTC. This codes for CASSLGPQGETQYF.

This clonotype came up many times. The chain joins TRBV4-3 to TRBJ2-3; D remains ambiguous. The V end was cut by 1 base, the J end by 2 bases, with 4 bases between. CDR1 and CDR2 (germline): LGHNA, YSLEER. This CDR3 is 13 amino acids long. The CDR3 nucleotides are TGCGCCAGCAGCCAAGGCCCCACAGATACGCAGTATTTT. This sequence encodes CASSQGPTDTQYF.